Detailed here is one T cell receptor beta chain. From the 5' RACE reads, TCRdb lists one entry per CDR3 protein and no DNA. The sample table includes approximately 460,000 distinct CDR3 sequences. This record comes from a study of T cells expressing NK-cell markers. The receptor's source is a woman aged 18 to 75 in good health. Specimen: blood T cells: a sorted CD56 or NKG2C T cell subset, CD4+ or CD8+ T cells, or bulk PBMC T cells (not recorded which).

CDR3 sequence reads: CASSPTGTKPTDTQYF. The chain employs TRBV7-2 and TRBJ2-3; TCRdb picks TRBD2, but there is no DNA to check that call. The CDR3 totals 16 residues. Germline V gene sequence: CDR1 SGHTA, CDR2 FQGNSA.